This T cell receptor beta chain derives from a study of blood T cell repertoires in COVID-19. About the study: Some COVID-19 samples were acute and others convalescent; all came from the United States, Italy and Spain. T cells, B-cell-depleted T cells, or PBMCs provided the cDNA or gDNA that served as material.

Original processing methods: It was from reference gene primer amplification that nucleated cell counts were estimated. The table came from immunoSEQ multiplex PCR; TCRdb's copy has only in-frame clones and leaves some out. The DNA was the basis for D and trimming; V, J and clone size are from that table. The sample yields approximately 150,000 clones, more than 80% seen once. Germline CDR1 is SGHRS and CDR2 is YFSETQ. J was trimmed by 0 bases and V by 3 bases; bases with no gene match: 7. The CDR3 has 16 residues. This chain joins TRBV5-1 and TRBJ2-3; 7 bases line up with TRBD2. The clonotype originates from a human donor in a cohort sampled during active COVID-19. Specimen: peripheral blood. The CDR3 DNA is TGCGCCAGCAGCTCTCTAGCGGACCCTAGCACAGATACGCAGTATTTT. Residues: CASSSLADPSTDTQYF.